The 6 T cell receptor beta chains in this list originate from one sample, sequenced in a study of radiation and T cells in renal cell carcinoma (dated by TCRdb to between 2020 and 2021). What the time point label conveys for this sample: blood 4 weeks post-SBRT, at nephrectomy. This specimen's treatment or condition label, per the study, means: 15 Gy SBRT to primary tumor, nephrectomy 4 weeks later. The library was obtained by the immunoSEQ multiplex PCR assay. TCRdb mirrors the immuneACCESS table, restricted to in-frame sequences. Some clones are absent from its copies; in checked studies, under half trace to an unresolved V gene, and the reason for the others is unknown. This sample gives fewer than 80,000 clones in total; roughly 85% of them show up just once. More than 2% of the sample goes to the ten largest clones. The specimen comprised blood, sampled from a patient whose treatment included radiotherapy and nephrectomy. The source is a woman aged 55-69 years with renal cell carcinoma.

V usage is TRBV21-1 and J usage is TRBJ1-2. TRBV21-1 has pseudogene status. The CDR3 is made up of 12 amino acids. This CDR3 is CASSKFQRGYTF. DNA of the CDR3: TGTGCCAGCAGCAAATTTCAACGTGGCTACACCTTC.

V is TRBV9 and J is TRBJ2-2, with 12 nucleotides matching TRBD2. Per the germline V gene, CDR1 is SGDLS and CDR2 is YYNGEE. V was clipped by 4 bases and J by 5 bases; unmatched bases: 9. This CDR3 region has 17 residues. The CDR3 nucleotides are TGTGCCAGCAGCACTCGGACTAGCGGGGTTAGAACCGGGGAGCTGTTTTTT. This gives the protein CASSTRTSGVRTGELFF.

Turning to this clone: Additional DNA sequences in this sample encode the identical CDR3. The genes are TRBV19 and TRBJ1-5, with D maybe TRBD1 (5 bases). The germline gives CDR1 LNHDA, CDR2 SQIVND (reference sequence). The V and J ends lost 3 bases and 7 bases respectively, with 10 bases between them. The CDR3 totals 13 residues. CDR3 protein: CASSIRVGQPQHF. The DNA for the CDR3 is TGTGCCAGTAGTATCAGGGTTGGGCAGCCCCAGCATTTT.

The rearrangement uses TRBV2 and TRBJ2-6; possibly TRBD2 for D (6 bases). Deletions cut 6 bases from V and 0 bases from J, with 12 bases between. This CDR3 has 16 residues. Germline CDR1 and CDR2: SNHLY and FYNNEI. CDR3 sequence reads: CASRPGLNSGANVLTF. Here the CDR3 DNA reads TGTGCCAGCAGACCGGGACTGAACTCTGGGGCCAACGTCCTGACTTTC.

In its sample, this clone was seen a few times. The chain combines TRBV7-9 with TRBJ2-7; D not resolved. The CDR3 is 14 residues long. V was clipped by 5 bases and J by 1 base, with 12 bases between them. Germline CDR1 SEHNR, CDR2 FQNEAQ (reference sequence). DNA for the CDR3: TGTGCCAGCAGCCTGATGACAAGTTCCTACGAGCAGTACTTC. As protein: CASSLMTSSYEQYF.

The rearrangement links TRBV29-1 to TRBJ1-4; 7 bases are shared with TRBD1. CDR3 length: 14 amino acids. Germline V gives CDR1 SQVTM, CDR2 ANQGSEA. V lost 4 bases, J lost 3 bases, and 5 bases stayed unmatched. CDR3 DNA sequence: TGCAGCGTTGGACCTACAGGGGCTAATGAAAAACTGTTTTTT. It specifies CSVGPTGANEKLFF.